This paragraph reports one T cell receptor (beta chain). The antigen remains unidentified. This sample was taken from a study of siplizumab effects on memory and regulatory T cells. Regarding the study as a whole: Apparently key alloresponse contributors, naive T cells also seemed more diverse than memory cells.

Per germline, CDR1 MDHEN and CDR2 SYDVKM. V was pared by 6 bases and J by 0 bases, with 11 bases between. The CDR3 totals 14 residues. Approximately 100,000 TCR templates per sample were sequenced. Assay: immunoSEQ multiplex PCR; the TCRdb copy retains only in-frame clones and omits some. The repertoire holds around 100,000 clones, with approximately 95% as singletons. Sequenced input: non-Treg CD4+ T cells sorted from blood. This rearrangement joins TRBV28 to TRBJ1-2; D remains ambiguous. The TCR sequence derives from a human donor in good health. The DNA for the CDR3 is TGTGCCAGCAGCATCCAGGTAGCTAACTATGGCTACACCTTC. This gives the protein CASSIQVANYGYTF.